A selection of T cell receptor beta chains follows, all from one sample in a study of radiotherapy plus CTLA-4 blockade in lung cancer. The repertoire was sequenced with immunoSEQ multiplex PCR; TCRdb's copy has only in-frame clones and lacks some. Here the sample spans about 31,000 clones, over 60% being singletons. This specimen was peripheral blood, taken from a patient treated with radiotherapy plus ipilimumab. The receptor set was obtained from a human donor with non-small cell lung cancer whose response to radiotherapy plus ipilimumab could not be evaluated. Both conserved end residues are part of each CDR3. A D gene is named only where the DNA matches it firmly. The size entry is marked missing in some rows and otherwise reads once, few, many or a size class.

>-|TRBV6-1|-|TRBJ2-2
CASRMGLSTGELFF
TGTGCCTCCCGTATGGGACTTAGCACCGGGGAGCTGTTTTTT
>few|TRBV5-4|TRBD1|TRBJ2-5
CASSSSGGTAKTQYF
TGTGCCAGCAGCTCCTCGGGTGGGACAGCGAAGACCCAGTACTTC
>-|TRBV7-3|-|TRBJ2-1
CASSKNPGTSPHEQFF
TGTGCCAGCAGCAAAAACCCCGGGACTTCGCCCCATGAGCAGTTCTTC
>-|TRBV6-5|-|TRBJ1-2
CASSYSTGTIYGYTF
TGTGCCAGCAGTTACTCGACGGGGACTATCTATGGCTACACCTTC
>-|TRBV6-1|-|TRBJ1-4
CASSFSPNEKLFF
TGTGCCAGCAGTTTCAGTCCTAATGAAAAACTGTTTTTT
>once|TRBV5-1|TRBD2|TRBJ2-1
CASSLGGTSYGDEQFF
TGCGCCAGCAGCTTGGGTGGGACTAGCTATGGAGATGAGCAGTTCTTC
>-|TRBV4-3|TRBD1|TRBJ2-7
CASRETGTGDYEQYF
TGCGCCAGCAGAGAAACCGGGACAGGGGACTACGAGCAGTACTTC
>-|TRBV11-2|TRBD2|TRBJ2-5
CASSLGSSGEQETQYF
TGTGCCAGCAGCTTAGGATCTAGCGGGGAACAAGAGACCCAGTACTTC
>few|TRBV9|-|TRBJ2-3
CASSVDGAISTDTQYF
TGTGCCAGCAGCGTTGATGGGGCGATTAGCACAGATACGCAGTATTTT
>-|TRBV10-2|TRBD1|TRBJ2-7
CASSDVGTAYYEQYF
TGCGCCAGCAGTGATGTGGGGACAGCTTACTACGAGCAGTACTTC
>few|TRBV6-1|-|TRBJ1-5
CASSGVGGNQPQHF
TGTGCCAGCAGTGGGGTCGGGGGCAATCAGCCCCAGCATTTT
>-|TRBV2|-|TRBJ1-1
CASRGPNTEAFF
TGTGCCAGCAGGGGCCCGAACACTGAAGCTTTCTTT
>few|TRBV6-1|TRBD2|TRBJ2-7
CASSRTSGSQYEQYF
TGTGCCAGCAGTAGGACTAGCGGGAGTCAGTACGAGCAGTACTTC
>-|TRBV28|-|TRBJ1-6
CASSLSGGGHNSPLHF
TGTGCCAGCAGTTTAAGTGGGGGGGGCCATAATTCACCCCTCCACTTT
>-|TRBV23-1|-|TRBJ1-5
CASSQTGRSQPQHF
TGCGCCAGCAGTCAAACGGGGAGAAGCCAGCCCCAGCATTTT
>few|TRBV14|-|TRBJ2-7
CASSQLSYEQYF
TGTGCCAGCAGCCAATTGAGCTACGAGCAGTACTTC
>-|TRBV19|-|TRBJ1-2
CASSRDWEHYGYTF
TGTGCCAGTAGTAGGGACTGGGAGCATTATGGCTACACCTTC
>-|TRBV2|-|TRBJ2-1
CASSDPSLFF
TGTGCCAGCAGCGATCCTAGTCTGTTCTTC
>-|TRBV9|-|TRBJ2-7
CASSVAGTDSYEQYF
TGTGCCAGCAGCGTAGCTGGGACTGATTCCTACGAGCAGTACTTC
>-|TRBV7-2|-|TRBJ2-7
CASSSYYEQYF
TGTGCCAGCAGCTCCTACTACGAGCAGTACTTC
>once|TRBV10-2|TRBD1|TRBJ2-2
CASTRSDRGHGELFF
TGCGCCAGCACCCGGTCGGACAGGGGGCACGGGGAGCTGTTTTTT
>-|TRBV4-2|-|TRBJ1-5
CASSQGVRDSDHQPQHF
TGTGCCAGCAGCCAAGGTGTCCGGGACTCTGACCATCAGCCCCAGCATTTT
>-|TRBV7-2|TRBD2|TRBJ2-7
CASSARRGGSSEQYF
TGTGCCAGCAGCGCCCGCCGGGGGGGAAGCTCGGAGCAGTACTTC
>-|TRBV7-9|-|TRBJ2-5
CASSQEGLGETQYF
TGTGCCAGCAGCCAAGAGGGCCTGGGGGAGACCCAGTACTTC
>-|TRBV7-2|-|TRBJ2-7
CASSLGGGRAYEQYF
TGTGCCAGCAGCTTAGGAGGCGGCAGGGCTTACGAGCAGTACTTC
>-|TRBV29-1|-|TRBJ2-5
CSSCTDTQETQYF
TGCAGCTCCTGCACTGACACCCAAGAGACCCAGTACTTC
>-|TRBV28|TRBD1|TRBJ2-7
CASSLGTGRTYEQYF
TGTGCCAGCAGTTTGGGGACAGGTCGTACCTACGAGCAGTACTTC
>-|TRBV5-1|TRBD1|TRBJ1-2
CASSWGTDNYGYTF
TGCGCCAGCAGCTGGGGGACAGATAACTATGGCTACACCTTC
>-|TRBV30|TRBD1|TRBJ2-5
CAWSPKGTGKETQYF
TGTGCCTGGAGCCCTAAAGGGACAGGGAAAGAGACCCAGTACTTC
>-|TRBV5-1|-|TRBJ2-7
CASSHGTLSSYEQYF
TGCGCCAGCAGCCACGGGACACTCAGCTCCTACGAGCAGTACTTC
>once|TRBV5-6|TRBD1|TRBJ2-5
CATAGTGRGRGGTQYF
TGTGCCACCGCCGGGACAGGGAGGGGAAGAGGGGGGACCCAGTACTTC
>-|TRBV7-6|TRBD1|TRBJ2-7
CASSFRQGSYEQYF
TGTGCCAGCAGCTTCCGACAGGGCTCCTACGAGCAGTACTTC
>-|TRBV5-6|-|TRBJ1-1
CASSLARQGNTEAFF
TGTGCCAGCAGCTTGGCCCGGCAGGGGAACACTGAAGCTTTCTTT
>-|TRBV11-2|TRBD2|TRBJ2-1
CASSLGTSEPARRRQFF
TGTGCCAGCAGCTTAGGGACTAGCGAGCCAGCCCGCCGCCGGCAGTTCTTC
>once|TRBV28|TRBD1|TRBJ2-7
CASSTQWTGTTYEQYF
TGTGCCAGCAGTACACAATGGACAGGGACAACCTACGAGCAGTACTTC
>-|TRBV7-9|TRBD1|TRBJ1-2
CASSTDRAGYGYTF
TGTGCCAGCAGCACCGACAGGGCGGGCTATGGCTACACCTTC
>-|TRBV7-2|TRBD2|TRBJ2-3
CASRLGLAGLDTQYF
TGTGCCAGCAGGTTGGGACTAGCGGGATTAGATACGCAGTATTTT